This T cell receptor (beta chain) stems from a study of T cells expressing NK-cell markers. Background on the study: Eight donors were sequenced, of whom seven were HCMV-seropositive, while the remaining one was HCMV-seronegative.

Comments on this clonotype: The target antigen is unknown.

The authors made TCR beta cDNA libraries by 5'RACE template switching. This switching added a universal primer site and UMIs. TCRdb reprocessed the 5' RACE reads and reports one entry per CDR3 protein, with no DNA. This table holds about 410,000 distinct CDR3 sequences. General study points: Leadership of the CD3+CD56-NKG2C+ fraction also belonged to these clonotypes in several donors. NKG2C+ dominant clonotype frequencies in five or six donors were about 1.0-7.5% of CD8+ T cells.

The CDR3 consists of 14 residues. The sample was blood T cells: a sorted CD56 or NKG2C T cell subset, CD4+ or CD8+ T cells, or bulk PBMC T cells (not recorded which). This chain connects TRBV12-3 or TRBV12-4 to TRBJ1-5; TCRdb calls TRBD1, which cannot be checked without DNA. The origin of this receptor is a woman aged 50 to 65 in good health. The chain's CDR3 is CASSTRDGNQPQHF.